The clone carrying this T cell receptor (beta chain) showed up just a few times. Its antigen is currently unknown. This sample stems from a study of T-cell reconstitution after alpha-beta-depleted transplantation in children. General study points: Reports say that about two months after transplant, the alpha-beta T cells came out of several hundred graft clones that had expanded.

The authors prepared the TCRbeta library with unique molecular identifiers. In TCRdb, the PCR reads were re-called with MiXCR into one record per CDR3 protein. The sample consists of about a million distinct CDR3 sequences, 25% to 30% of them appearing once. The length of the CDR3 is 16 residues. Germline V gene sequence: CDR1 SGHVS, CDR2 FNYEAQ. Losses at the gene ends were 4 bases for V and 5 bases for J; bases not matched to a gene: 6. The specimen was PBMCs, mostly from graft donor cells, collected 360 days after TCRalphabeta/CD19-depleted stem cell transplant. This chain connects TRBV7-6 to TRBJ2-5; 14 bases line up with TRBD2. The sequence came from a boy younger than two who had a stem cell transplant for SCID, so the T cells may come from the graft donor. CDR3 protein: CASSSSGLAGVETQYF. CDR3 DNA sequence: TGTGCCAGCAGCTCGTCGGGACTAGCGGGGGTGGAGACCCAGTACTTC.